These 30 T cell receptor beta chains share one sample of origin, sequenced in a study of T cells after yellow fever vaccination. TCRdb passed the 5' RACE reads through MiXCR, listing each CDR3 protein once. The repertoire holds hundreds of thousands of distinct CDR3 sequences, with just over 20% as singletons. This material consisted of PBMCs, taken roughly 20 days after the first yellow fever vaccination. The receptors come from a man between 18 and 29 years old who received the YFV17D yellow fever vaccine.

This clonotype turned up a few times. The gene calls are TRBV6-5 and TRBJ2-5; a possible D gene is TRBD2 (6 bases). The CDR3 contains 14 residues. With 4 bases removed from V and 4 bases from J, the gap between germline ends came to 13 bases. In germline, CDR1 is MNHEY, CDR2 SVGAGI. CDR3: CASSFPGTPETQYF. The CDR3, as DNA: TGTGCCAGCAGTTTCCCAGGGACTCCAGAGACCCAGTACTTC.

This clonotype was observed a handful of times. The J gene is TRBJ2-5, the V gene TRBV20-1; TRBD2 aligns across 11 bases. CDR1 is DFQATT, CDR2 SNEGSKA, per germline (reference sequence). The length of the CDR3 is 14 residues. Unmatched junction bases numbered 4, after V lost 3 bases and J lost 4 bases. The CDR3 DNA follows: TGCAGTGCTAGCCTAGCGGGGGGTCGAGAGACCCAGTACTTC. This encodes CSASLAGGRETQYF.

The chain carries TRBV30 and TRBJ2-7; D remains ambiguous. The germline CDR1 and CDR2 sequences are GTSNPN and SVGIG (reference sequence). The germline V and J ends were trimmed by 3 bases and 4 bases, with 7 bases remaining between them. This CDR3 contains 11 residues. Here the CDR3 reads CAWSLQYEQYF. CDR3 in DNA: TGTGCCTGGAGCCTACAATACGAGCAGTACTTC.

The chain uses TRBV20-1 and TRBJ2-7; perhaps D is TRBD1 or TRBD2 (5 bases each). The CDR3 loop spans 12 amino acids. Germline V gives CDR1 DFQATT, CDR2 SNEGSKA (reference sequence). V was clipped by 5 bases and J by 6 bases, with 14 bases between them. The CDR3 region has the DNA TGCAGTGCTGAATGGGGCGGGCCCGAGCAGTACGTC. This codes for CSAEWGGPEQYV.

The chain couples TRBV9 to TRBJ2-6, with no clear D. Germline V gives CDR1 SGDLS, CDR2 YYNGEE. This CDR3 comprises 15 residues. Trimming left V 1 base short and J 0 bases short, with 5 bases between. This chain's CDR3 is CASSVIGSGANVLTF. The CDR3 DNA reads TGTGCCAGCAGCGTAATTGGCTCTGGGGCCAACGTCCTGACTTTC.

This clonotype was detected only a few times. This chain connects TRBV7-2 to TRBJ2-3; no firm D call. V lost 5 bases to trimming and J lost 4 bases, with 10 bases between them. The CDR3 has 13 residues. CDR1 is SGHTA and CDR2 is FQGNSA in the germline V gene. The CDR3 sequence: CASSPGSPDTQYF. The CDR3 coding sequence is TGTGCCAGCAGCCCTGGTAGCCCAGATACGCAGTATTTT.

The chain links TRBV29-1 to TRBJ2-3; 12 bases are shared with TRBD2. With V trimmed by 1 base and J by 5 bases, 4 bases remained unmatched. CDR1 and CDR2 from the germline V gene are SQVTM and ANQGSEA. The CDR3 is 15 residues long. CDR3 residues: CSVEGTSGVGDTQYF. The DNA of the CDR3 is TGCAGCGTTGAAGGGACTAGCGGGGTAGGAGATACGCAGTATTTT.

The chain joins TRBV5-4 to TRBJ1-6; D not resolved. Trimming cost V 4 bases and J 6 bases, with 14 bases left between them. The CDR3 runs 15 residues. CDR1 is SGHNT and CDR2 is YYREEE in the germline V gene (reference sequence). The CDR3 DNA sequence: TGTGCCAGCAGCATTGACCAACCGGGTAATTCACCCCTCCACTTT. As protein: CASSIDQPGNSPLHF.

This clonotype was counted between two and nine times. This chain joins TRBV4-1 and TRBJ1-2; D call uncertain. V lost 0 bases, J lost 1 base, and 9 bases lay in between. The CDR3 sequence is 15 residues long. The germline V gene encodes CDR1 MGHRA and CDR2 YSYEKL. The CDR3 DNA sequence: TGCGCCAGCAGCCAAGATAGCGTTCTTAACTATGGCTACACCTTC. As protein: CASSQDSVLNYGYTF.

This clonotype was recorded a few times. CDR3 bases: TGCGCCAGCAGTTCGGTCGGCCCTGGCACCGGGGAGCTGTTTTTT. This sequence encodes CASSSVGPGTGELFF. V is TRBV10-1 and J is TRBJ2-2; no definite D call. Trimming removed 5 bases at V and 4 bases at J, with 14 bases between. Germline loops: CDR1 WNHNN, CDR2 SYGVQD (reference sequence). The CDR3 has 15 amino acids.

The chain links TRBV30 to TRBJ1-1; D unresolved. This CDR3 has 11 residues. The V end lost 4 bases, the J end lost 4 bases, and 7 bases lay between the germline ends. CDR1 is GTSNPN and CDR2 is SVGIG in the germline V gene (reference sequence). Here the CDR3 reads CAWKLGTEAFF. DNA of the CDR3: TGTGCCTGGAAACTTGGCACTGAAGCTTTCTTT.

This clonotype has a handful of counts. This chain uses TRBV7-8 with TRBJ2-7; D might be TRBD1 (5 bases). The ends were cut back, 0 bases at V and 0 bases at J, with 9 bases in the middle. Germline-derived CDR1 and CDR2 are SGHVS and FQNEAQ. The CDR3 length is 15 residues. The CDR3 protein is CASSLAAGRSYEQYF. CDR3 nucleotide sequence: TGTGCCAGCAGCTTAGCGGCAGGGCGCTCCTACGAGCAGTACTTC.

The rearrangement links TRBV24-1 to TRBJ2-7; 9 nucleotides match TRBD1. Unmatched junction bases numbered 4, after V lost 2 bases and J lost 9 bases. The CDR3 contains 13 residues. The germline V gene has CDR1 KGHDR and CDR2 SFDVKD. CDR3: CATSDWTGEPQYF. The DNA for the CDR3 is TGTGCCACCAGTGATTGGACAGGGGAACCGCAGTACTTC.

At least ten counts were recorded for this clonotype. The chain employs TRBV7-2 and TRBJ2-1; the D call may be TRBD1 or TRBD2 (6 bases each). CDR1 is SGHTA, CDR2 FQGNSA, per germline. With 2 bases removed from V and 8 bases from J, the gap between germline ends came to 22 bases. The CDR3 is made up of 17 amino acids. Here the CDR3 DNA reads TGTGCCAGCAGCTTACGCCTCGGCGGGGCCAAGGGGGATGAGCAGTTCTTC. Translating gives CASSLRLGGAKGDEQFF.

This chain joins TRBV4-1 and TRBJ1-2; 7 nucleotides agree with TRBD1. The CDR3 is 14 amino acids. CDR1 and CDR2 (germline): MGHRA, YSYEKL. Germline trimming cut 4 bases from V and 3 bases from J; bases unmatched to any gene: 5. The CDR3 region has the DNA TGCGCCAGCAGCCGGGTCCAGGGGGACTATGGCTACACCTTC. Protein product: CASSRVQGDYGYTF.

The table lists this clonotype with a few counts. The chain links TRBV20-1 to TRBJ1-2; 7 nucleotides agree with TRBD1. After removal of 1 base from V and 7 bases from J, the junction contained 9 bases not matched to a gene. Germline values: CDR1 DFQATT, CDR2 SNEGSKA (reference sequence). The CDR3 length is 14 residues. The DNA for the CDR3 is TGCAGTGCTAGAGGGGGAGGGGGCTATAGTGGCTACACCTTC. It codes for CSARGGGGYSGYTF.

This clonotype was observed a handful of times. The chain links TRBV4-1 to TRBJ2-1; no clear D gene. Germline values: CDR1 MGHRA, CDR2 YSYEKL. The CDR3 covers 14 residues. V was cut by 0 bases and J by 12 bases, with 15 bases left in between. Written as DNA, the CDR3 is TGCGCCAGCAGCCAAGAGGCTTCCAGCCCGGGGCAGTTCTTC. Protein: CASSQEASSPGQFF.

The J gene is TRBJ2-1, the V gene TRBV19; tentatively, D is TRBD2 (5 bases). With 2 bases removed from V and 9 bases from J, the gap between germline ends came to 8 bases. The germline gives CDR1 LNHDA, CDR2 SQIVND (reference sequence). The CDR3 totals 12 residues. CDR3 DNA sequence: TGTGCCAGTAGTATAAACAGCGGTGAGCAGTTCTTC. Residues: CASSINSGEQFF.

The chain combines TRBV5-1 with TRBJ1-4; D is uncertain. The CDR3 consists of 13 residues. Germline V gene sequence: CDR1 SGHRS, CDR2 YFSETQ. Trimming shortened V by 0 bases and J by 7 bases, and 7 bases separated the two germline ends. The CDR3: CASSLVPSEKLFF. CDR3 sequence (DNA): TGCGCCAGCAGCTTGGTTCCTAGTGAAAAACTGTTTTTT.

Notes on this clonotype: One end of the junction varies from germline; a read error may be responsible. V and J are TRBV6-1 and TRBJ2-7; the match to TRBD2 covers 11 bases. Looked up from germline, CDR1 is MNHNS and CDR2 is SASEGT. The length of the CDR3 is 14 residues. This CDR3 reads CASSLTSGGYELYF. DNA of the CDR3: TGTGCCAGCAGCCTAACTAGCGGGGGCTACGAGCTGTACTTC.

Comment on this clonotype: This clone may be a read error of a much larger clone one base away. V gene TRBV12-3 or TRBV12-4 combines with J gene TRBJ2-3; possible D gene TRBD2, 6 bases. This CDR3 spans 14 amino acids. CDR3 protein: CASSRDWGVDTQNF. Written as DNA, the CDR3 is TGTGCCAGCAGCCGGGACTGGGGTGTTGATACGCAGAATTTT.

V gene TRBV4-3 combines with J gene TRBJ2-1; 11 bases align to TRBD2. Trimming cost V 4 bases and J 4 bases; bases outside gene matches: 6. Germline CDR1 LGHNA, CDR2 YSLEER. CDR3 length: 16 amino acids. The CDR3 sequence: CASSPMLAGGYNEQFF. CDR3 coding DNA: TGCGCCAGCAGCCCGATGTTAGCGGGGGGGTACAATGAGCAGTTCTTC.

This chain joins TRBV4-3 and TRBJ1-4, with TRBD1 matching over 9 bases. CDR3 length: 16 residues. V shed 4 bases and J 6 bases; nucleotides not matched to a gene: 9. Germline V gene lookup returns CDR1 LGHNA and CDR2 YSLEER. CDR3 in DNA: TGCGCCAGCAGCCGCCTCACAGGGGGCATGGATGAAAAACTGTTTTTT. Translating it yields CASSRLTGGMDEKLFF.

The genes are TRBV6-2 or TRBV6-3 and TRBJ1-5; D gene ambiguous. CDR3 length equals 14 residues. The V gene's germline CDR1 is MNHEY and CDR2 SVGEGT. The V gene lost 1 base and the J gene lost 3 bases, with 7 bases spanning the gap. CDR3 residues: CASSYWQSNQPQHF. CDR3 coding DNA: TGTGCCAGCAGTTACTGGCAATCCAATCAGCCCCAGCATTTT.

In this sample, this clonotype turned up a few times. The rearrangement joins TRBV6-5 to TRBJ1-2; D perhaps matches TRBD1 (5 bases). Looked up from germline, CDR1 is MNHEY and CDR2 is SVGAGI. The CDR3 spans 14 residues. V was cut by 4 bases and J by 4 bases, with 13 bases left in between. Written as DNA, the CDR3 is TGTGCCAGCAGTTCTCGGGGGATGAGCTATGGCTACACCTTC. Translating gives CASSSRGMSYGYTF.

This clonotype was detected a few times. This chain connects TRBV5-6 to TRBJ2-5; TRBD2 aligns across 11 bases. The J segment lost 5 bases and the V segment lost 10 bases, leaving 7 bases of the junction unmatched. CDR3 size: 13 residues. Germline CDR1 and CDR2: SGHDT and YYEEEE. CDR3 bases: TGTGCCGCTGGGACTAGCGGTGGGGAGACCCAGTACTTC. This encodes CAAGTSGGETQYF.

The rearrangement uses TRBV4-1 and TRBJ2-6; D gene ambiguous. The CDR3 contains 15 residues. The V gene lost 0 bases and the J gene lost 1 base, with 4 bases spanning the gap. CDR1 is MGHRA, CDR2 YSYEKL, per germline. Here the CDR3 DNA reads TGCGCCAGCAGCCAAGATAAGTCTGGGGCCAACGTCCTGACTTTC. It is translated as CASSQDKSGANVLTF.

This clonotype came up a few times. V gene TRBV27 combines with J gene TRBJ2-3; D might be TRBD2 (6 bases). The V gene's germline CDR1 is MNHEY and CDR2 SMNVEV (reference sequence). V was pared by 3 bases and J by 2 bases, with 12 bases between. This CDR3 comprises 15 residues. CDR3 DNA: TGTGCCAGCAGTTTCCAGCGGGCGTTCACAGATACGCAGTATTTT. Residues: CASSFQRAFTDTQYF.

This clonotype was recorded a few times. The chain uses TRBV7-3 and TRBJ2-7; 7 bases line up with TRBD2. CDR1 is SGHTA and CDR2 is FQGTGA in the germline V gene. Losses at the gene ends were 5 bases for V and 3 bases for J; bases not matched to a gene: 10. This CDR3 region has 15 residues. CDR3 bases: TGTGCCAGCAGCCTACACGGGGGGACGAGCTACGAGCAGTACTTC. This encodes CASSLHGGTSYEQYF. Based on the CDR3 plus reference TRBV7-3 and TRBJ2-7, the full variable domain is GAGVSQTPSNKVTEKGKYVELRCDPISGHTALYWYRQSLGQGPEFLIYFQGTGAADDSGLPNDRFFAVRPEGSVSTLKIQRTERGDSAVYLCASSLHGGTSYEQYFGPGTRLTVT.

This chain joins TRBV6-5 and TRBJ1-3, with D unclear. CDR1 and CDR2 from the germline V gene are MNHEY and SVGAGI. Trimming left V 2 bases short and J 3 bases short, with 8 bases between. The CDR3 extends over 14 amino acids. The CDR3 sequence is CASSYERGGNTIYF. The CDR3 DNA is TGTGCCAGCAGTTACGAACGTGGTGGAAACACCATATATTTT.